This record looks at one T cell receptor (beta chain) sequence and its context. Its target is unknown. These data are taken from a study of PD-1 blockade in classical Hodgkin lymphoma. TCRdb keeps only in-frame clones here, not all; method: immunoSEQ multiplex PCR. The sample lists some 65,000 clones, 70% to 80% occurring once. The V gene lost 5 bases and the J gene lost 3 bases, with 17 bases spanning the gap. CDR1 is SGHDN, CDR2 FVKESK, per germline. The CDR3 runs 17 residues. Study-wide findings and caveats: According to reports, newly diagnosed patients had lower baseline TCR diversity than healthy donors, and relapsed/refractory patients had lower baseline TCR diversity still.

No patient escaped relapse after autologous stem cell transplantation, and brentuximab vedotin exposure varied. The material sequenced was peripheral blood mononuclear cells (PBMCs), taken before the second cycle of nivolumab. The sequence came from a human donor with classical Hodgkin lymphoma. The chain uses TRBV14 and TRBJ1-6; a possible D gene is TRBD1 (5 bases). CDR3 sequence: CASSRTAEGFYNSPLHF. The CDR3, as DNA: TGTGCCAGCAGCAGGACGGCAGAGGGGTTCTATAATTCACCCCTCCACTTT. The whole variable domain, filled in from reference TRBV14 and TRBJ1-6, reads EAGVTQFPSHSVIEKGQTVTLRCDPISGHDNLYWYRRVMGKEIKFLLHFVKESKQDESGMPNNRFLAERTGGTYSTLKVQPAELEDSGVYFCASSRTAEGFYNSPLHFGNGTRLTVT.